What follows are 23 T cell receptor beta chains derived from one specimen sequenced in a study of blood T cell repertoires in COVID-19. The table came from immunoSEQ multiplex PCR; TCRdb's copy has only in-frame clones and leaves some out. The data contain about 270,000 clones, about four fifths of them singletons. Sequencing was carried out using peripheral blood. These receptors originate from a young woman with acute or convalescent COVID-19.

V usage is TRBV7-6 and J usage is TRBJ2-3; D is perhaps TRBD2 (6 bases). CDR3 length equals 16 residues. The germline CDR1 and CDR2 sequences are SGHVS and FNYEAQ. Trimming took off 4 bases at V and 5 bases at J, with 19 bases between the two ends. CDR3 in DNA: TGTGCCAGCAGCTCCGAGACTAGTATTCCGAAAGATACGCAGTATTTT. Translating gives CASSSETSIPKDTQYF.

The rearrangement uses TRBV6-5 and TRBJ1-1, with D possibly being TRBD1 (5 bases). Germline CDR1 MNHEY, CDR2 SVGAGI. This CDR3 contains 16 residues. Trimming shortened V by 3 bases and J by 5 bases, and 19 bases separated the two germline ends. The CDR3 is CASSYVADDRGTEAFF. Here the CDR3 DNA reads TGTGCCAGCAGTTATGTGGCAGACGACCGGGGGACTGAAGCTTTCTTT.

CDR3: CASSTEDDRGYGYTF. The CDR3 region has the DNA TGTGCCAGCAGCACAGAAGACGACAGGGGCTATGGCTACACCTTC. This chain joins TRBV28 and TRBJ1-2; TRBD1 aligns across 8 bases. With 6 bases clipped from V and 4 bases from J, the junction kept 10 bases outside the gene matches. There are 15 residues in the CDR3. CDR1 is MDHEN and CDR2 is SYDVKM in the germline V gene.

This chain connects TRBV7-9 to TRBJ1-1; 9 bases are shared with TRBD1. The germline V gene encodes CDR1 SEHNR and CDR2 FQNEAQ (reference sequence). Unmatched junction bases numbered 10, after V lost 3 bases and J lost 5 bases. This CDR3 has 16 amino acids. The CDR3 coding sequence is TGTGCCAGCAGCTTTCCCGGGACAGGGTATCGTACTGAAGCTTTCTTT. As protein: CASSFPGTGYRTEAFF.

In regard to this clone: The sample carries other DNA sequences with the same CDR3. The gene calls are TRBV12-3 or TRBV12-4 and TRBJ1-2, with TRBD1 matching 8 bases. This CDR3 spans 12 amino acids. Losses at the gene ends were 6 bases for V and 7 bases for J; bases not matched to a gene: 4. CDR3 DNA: TGTGCCAGCAGCCTGGACAGGGTTGGCTACACCTTC. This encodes CASSLDRVGYTF.

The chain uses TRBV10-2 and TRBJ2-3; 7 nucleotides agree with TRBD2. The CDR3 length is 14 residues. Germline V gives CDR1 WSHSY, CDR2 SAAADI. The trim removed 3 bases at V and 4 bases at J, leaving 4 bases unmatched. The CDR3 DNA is TGCGCCAGCAGTGAATGGGGGAGGGCAGATACGCAGTATTTT. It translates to CASSEWGRADTQYF.

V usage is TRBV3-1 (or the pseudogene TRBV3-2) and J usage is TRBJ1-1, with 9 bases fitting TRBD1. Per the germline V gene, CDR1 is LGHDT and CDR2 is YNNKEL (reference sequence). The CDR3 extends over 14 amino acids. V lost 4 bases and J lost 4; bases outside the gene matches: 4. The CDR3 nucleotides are TGTGCCAGCAGCCCCCGGGACAGGGTCACTGAAGCTTTCTTT. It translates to CASSPRDRVTEAFF.

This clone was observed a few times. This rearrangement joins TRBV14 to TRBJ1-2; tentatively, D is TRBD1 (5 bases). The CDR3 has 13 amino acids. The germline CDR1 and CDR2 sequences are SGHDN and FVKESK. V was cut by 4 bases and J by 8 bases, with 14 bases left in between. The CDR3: CASSPRGTLGYTF. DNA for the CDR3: TGTGCCAGCAGCCCTCGGGGGACCTTAGGCTACACCTTC.

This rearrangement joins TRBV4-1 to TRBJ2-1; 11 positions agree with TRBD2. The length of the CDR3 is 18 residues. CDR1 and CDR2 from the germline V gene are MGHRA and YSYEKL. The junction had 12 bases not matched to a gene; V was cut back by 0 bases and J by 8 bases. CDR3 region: CASSQDPTTSGMAHEQFF. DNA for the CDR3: TGCGCCAGCAGCCAAGATCCGACGACTAGCGGGATGGCCCATGAGCAGTTCTTC.

CDR3: CASSLGVRSEGNQPQHF. The DNA for the CDR3 is TGTGCCAGCAGCTTAGGCGTGAGGTCGGAGGGCAATCAGCCCCAGCATTTT. The gene calls are TRBV7-9 and TRBJ1-5; D ambiguous. Per the germline V gene, CDR1 is SEHNR and CDR2 is FQNEAQ (reference sequence). V was trimmed by 1 base and J by 2 bases, leaving 15 bases between them. The CDR3 is 17 residues long.

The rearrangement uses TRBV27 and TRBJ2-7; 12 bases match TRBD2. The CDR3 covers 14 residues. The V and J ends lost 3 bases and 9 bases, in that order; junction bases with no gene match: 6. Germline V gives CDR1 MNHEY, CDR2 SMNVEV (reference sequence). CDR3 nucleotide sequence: TGTGCCAGCAGTTTGGGACTAGCGGGTTTAGTGCAGTACTTC. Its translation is CASSLGLAGLVQYF.

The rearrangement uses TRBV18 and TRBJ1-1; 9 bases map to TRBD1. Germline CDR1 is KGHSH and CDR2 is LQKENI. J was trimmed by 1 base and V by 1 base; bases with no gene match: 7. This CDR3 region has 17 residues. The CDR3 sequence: CASSPQGGQGWNTEAFF. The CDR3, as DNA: TGTGCCAGCTCACCACAAGGCGGACAGGGGTGGAACACTGAAGCTTTCTTT.

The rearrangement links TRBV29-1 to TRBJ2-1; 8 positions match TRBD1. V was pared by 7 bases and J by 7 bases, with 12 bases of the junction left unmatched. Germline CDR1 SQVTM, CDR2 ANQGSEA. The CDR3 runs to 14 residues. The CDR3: CSDATRNRGNEQFF. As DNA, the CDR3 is TGCAGCGACGCGACCAGGAACAGGGGGAATGAGCAGTTCTTC.

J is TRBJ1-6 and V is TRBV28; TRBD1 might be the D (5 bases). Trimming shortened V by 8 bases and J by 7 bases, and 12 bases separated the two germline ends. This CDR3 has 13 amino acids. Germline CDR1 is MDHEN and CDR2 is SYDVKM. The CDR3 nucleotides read TGTGCCAGCGGGCCGCGGGGGAATTCACCCCTCCACTTT. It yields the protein CASGPRGNSPLHF.

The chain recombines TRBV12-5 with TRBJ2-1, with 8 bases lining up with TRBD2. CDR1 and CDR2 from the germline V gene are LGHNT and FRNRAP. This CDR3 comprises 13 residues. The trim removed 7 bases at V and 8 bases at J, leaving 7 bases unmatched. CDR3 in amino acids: CASAGTRVYEQFF. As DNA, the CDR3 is TGTGCTAGTGCCGGGACTAGGGTCTATGAGCAGTTCTTC.

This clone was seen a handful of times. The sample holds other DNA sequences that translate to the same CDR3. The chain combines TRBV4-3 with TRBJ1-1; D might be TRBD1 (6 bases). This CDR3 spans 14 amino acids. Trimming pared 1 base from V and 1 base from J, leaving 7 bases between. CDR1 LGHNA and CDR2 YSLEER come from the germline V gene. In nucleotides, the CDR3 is TGCGCCAGCAGCCAAGGGACAGCGAACACTGAAGCTTTCTTT. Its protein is CASSQGTANTEAFF.

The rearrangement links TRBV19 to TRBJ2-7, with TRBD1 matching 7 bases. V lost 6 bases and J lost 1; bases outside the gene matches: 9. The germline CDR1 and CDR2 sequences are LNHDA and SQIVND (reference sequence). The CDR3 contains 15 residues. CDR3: CASSPLQGSSYEQYF. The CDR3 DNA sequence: TGTGCCAGTAGCCCGTTACAGGGGTCGTCCTACGAGCAGTACTTC.

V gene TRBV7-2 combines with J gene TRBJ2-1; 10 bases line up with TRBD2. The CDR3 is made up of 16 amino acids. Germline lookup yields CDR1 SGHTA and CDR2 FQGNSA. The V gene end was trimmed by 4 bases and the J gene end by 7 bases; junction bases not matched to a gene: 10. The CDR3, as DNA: TGTGCCAGCAGCTCCTCAACCTATAGCGGGAGGAATGAGCAGTTCTTC. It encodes CASSSSTYSGRNEQFF. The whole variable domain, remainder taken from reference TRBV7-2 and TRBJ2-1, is GAGVSQSPSNKVTEKGKDVELRCDPISGHTALYWYRQSLGQGLEFLIYFQGNSAPDKSGLPSDRFSAERTGGSVSTLTIQRTQQEDSAVYLCASSSSTYSGRNEQFFGPGTRLTVL.

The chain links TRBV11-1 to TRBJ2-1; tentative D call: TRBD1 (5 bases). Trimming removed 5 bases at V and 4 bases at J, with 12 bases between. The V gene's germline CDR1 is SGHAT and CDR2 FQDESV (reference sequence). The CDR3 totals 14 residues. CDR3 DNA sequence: TGTGCCAGCAGCCCAGGGCCGGAGTACAATGAGCAGTTCTTC. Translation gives CASSPGPEYNEQFF.

The CDR3: CASTPAASGYGSYNEQFF. The CDR3 bases are TGTGCCAGCACCCCGGCGGCTAGCGGGTACGGCTCCTACAATGAGCAGTTCTTC. J is TRBJ2-1 and V is TRBV6-2 or TRBV6-3; 8 nucleotides agree with TRBD2. From germline, CDR1 is MNHEY and CDR2 SVGEGT. V shed 7 bases, J shed 0 bases, and the junction held 14 bases outside the gene matches. The CDR3 runs 18 residues.

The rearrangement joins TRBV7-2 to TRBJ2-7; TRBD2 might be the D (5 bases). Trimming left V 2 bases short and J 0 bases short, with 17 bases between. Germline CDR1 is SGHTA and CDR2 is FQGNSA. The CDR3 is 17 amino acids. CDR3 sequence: CASSLMTGGYSSYEQYF. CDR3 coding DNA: TGTGCCAGCAGCTTAATGACCGGAGGATATAGCTCCTACGAGCAGTACTTC. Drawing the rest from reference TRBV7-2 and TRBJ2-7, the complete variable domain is GAGVSQSPSNKVTEKGKDVELRCDPISGHTALYWYRQSLGQGLEFLIYFQGNSAPDKSGLPSDRFSAERTGGSVSTLTIQRTQQEDSAVYLCASSLMTGGYSSYEQYFGPGTRLTVT.

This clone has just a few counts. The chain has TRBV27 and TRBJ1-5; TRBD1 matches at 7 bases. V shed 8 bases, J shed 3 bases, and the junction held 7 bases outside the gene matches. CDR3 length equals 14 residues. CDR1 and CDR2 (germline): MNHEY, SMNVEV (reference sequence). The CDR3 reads CASGNGQANQPQHF. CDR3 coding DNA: TGTGCCAGCGGCAACGGACAGGCCAATCAGCCCCAGCATTTT.

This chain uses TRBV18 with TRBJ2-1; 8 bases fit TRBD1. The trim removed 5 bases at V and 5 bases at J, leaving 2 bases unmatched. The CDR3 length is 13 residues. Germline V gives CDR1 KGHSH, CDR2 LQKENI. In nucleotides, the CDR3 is TGTGCCAGCTCATCGACAGGGGACAATGAGCAGTTCTTC. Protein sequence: CASSSTGDNEQFF. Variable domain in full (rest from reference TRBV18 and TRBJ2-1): NAGVMQNPRHLVRRRGQEARLRCSPMKGHSHVYWYRQLPEEGLKFMVYLQKENIIDESGMPKERFSAEFPKEGPSILRIQQVVRGDSAAYFCASSSTGDNEQFFGPGTRLTVL.